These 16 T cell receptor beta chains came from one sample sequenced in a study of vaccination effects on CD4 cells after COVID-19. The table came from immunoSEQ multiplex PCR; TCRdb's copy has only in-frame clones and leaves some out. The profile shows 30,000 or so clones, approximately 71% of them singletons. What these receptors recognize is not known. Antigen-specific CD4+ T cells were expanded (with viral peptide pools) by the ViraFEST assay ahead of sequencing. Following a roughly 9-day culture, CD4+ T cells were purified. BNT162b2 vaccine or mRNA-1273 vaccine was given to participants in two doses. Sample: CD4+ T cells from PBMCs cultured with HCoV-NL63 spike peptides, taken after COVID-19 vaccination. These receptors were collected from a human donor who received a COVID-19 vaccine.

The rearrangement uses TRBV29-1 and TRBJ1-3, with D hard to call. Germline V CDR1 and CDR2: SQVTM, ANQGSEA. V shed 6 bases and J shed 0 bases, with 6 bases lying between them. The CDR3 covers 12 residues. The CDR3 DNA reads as TGCAGCGTGGGTTTCTCTGGAAACACCATATATTTT. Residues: CSVGFSGNTIYF. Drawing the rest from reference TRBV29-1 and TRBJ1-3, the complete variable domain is SAVISQKPSRDICQRGTSLTIQCQVDSQVTMMFWYRQQPGQSLTLIATANQGSEATYESGFVIDKFPISRPNLTFSTLTVSNMSPEDSSIYLCSVGFSGNTIYFGEGSWLTVV.

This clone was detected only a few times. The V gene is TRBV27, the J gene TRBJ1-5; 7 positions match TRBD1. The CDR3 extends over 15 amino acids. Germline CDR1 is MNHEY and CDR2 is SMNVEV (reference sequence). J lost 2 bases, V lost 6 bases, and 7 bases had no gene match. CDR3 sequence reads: CASSKGASGNQPQHF. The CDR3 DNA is TGTGCCAGCAGCAAGGGGGCGAGTGGCAATCAGCCCCAGCATTTT.

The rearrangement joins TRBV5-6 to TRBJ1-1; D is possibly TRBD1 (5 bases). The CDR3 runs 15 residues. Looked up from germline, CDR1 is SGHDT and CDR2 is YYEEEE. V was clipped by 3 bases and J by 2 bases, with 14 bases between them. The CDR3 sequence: CASSWGWGSNTEAFF. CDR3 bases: TGTGCCAGCAGCTGGGGGTGGGGCTCAAACACTGAAGCTTTCTTT.

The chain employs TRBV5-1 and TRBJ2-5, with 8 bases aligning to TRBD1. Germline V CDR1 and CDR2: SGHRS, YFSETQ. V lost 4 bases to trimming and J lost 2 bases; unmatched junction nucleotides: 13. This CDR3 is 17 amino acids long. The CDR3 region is CASSASSGTGTQETQYF. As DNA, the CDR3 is TGCGCCAGCAGCGCGTCCTCCGGGACAGGAACTCAAGAGACCCAGTACTTC.

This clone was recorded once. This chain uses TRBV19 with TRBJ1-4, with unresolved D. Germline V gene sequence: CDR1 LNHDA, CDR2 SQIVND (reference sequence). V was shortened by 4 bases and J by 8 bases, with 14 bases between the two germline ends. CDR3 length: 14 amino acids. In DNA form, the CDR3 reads TGTGCCAGTAGTACTAACGCCGAGAGAGAAAAACTGTTTTTT. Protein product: CASSTNAEREKLFF.

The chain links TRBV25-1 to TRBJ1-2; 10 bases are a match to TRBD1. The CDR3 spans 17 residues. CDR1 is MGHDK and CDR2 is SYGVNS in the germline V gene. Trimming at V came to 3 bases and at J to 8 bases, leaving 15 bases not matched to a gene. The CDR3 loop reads CASSEMTGGAFRGGYTF. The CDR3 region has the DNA TGTGCCAGCAGTGAGATGACAGGGGGCGCCTTCCGTGGCGGCTACACCTTC.

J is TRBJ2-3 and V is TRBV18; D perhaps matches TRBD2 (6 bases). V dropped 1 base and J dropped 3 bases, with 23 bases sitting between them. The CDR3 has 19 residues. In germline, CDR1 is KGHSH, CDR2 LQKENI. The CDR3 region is CASSPRGLPLTTKTDTQYF. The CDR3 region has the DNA TGTGCCAGCTCACCACGGGGACTTCCTCTTACCACTAAGACAGATACGCAGTATTTT.

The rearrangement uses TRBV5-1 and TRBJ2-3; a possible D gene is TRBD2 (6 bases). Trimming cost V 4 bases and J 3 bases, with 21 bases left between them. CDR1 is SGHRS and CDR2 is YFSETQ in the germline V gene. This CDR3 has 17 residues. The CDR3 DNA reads TGCGCCAGCAGCCCCACGGGGGTCGGATGGGCTACAGATACGCAGTATTTT. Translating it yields CASSPTGVGWATDTQYF.

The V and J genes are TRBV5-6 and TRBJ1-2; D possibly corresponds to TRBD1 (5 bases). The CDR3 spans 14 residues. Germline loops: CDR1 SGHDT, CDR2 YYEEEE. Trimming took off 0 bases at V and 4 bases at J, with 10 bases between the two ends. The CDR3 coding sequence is TGTGCCAGCAGCTTGGTAGGGGTAGGCTATGGCTACACCTTC. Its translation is CASSLVGVGYGYTF.

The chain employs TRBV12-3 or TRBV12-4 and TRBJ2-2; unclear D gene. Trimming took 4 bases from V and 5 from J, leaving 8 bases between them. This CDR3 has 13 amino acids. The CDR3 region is CASSSALTGELFF. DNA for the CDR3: TGTGCCAGCAGTTCAGCCCTGACCGGGGAGCTGTTTTTT.

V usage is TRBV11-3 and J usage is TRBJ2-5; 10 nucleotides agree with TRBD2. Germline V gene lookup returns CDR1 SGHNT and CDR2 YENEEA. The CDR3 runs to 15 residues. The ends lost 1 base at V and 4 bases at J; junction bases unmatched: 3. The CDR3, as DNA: TGTGCCAGCAGCTTAGCTAGCGGGGGAGCAGAGACCCAGTACTTC. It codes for CASSLASGGAETQYF.

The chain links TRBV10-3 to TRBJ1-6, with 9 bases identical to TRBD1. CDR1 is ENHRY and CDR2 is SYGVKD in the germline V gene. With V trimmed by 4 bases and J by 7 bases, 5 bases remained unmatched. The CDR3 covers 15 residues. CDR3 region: CAISGGGTGNSPLHF. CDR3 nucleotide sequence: TGTGCCATCAGTGGAGGAGGGACAGGGAATTCACCCCTCCACTTT.

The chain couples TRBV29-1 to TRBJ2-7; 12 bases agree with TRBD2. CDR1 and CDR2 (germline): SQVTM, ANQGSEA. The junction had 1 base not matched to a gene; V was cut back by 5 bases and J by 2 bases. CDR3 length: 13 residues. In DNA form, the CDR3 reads TGCAGCGTTTGGACTAGCGGGGCCTACGAGCAGTACTTC. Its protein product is CSVWTSGAYEQYF.

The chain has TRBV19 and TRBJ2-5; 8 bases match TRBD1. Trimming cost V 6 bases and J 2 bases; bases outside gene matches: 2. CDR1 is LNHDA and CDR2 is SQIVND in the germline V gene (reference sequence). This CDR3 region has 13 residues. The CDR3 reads CASSTGGQETQYF. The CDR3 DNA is TGTGCCAGTAGCACAGGGGGGCAAGAGACCCAGTACTTC.

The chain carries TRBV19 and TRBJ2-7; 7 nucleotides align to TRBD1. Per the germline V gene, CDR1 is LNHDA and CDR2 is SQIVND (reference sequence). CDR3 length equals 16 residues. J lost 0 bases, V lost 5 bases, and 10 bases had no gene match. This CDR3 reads CASSPTGAAISYEQYF. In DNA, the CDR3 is TGTGCCAGTAGTCCTACAGGGGCCGCAATCTCCTACGAGCAGTACTTC. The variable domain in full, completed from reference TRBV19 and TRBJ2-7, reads DGGITQSPKYLFRKEGQNVTLSCEQNLNHDAMYWYRQDPGQGLRLIYYSQIVNDFQKGDIAEGYSVSREKKESFPLTVTSAQKNPTAFYLCASSPTGAAISYEQYFGPGTRLTVT.

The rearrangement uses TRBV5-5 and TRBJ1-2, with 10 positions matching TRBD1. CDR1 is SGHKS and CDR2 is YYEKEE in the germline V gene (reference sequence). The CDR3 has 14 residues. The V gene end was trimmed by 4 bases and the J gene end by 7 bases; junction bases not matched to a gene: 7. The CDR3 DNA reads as TGTGCCAGCAGCCGGGTGACAGGGGGCGGTGGCTACACCTTC. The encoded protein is CASSRVTGGGGYTF.